These 21 T cell receptor beta chains were all obtained from the same sample, sequenced in a study of beta chain features in type 1 diabetes. Expressed TCRB transcripts got sequenced, as all isolated RNA was reverse transcribed. The method was immunoSEQ multiplex PCR; TCRdb's version includes in-frame clones alone and lacks a portion of them. The sample yields hundreds of thousands of clones, 17% seen once. The material sequenced was naive CD4+ T cells from blood. The receptor set was obtained from a woman aged 18-35 years in good health.

This clone was detected only a few times. J is TRBJ2-3 and V is TRBV7-3; D gene unclear. Trimming shortened V by 2 bases and J by 0 bases, and 6 bases separated the two germline ends. Germline CDR1 reads SGHTA; CDR2 reads FQGTGA. The CDR3 runs 14 residues. In DNA, the CDR3 is TGTGCCAGCAGCTTATACCGCAGCACAGATACGCAGTATTTT. Translating it yields CASSLYRSTDTQYF.

The sample holds a few counts of this clone. For the CDR3, the DNA is TGTGCCAGCAGCTTACTTCAGGGCTATGAGCAGTTCTTC. Translated, it gives CASSLLQGYEQFF. The chain joins TRBV7-2 to TRBJ2-1; possibly TRBD1 for D (5 bases). Germline V gene data show CDR1 as SGHTA and CDR2 as FQGNSA. Trimming stripped 2 bases from V and 8 bases from J, with 10 bases between. CDR3 size: 13 residues. The entire variable domain, with the rest obtained from reference TRBV7-2 and TRBJ2-1, is as follows: GAGVSQSPSNKVTEKGKDVELRCDPISGHTALYWYRQSLGQGLEFLIYFQGNSAPDKSGLPSDRFSAERTGGSVSTLTIQRTQQEDSAVYLCASSLLQGYEQFFGPGTRLTVL.

In this sample, this clone turned up a few times. The genes are TRBV25-1 and TRBJ2-5, with 12 bases matching TRBD1. This CDR3 is 15 amino acids long. Germline-derived CDR1 and CDR2 are MGHDK and SYGVNS. The V segment lost 6 bases and the J segment 5 bases; nucleotides outside the gene matches: 7. The CDR3 DNA is TGTGCCAGCAGCCTAGGGACAGGGGGCCGGGAGACCCAGTACTTC. Encoded protein: CASSLGTGGRETQYF.

This clone was counted only a few times. The chain couples TRBV10-3 to TRBJ1-4; no definite D call. V shed 3 bases and J shed 0 bases, with 11 bases lying between them. Germline assignment: CDR1 ENHRY and CDR2 SYGVKD. The CDR3 has 16 residues. CDR3 protein: CAISDPGVATNEKLFF. CDR3 nucleotide sequence: TGTGCCATCAGTGACCCCGGGGTTGCAACTAATGAAAAACTGTTTTTT.

This clone was seen only a few times. The J gene is TRBJ2-7, the V gene TRBV7-2; 9 bases line up with TRBD2. The ends lost 5 bases at V and 2 bases at J; junction bases unmatched: 7. The CDR3 covers 15 residues. Germline CDR1 SGHTA, CDR2 FQGNSA. The CDR3 bases are TGTGCCAGCAGCCCCTCCGGGACTAGCACCTACGAGCAGTACTTC. It specifies CASSPSGTSTYEQYF. Variable domain in full (rest from reference TRBV7-2 and TRBJ2-7): GAGVSQSPSNKVTEKGKDVELRCDPISGHTALYWYRQSLGQGLEFLIYFQGNSAPDKSGLPSDRFSAERTGGSVSTLTIQRTQQEDSAVYLCASSPSGTSTYEQYFGPGTRLTVT.

The genes are TRBV2 and TRBJ1-2; D unresolved. CDR3 length equals 11 residues. V was pared by 4 bases and J by 4 bases, with 4 bases between. Germline CDR1 and CDR2: SNHLY and FYNNEI. This CDR3 reads CASSVGYGYTF. DNA for the CDR3: TGTGCCAGCAGTGTGGGCTATGGCTACACCTTC.

The genes are TRBV4-2 and TRBJ2-1, with 10 bases lining up with TRBD2. With 4 bases clipped from V and 9 bases from J, the junction kept 12 bases outside the gene matches. Germline V lookup: CDR1 LGHNA, CDR2 YNFKEQ. The CDR3 spans 16 residues. The CDR3: CASSPLSGRPWSEQFF. The DNA of the CDR3 is TGTGCCAGCAGCCCCCTTAGCGGGAGGCCCTGGAGTGAGCAGTTCTTC.

Regarding this clone: Other DNA sequences within the sample encode an identical CDR3. V gene TRBV9 combines with J gene TRBJ2-2, with a tentative D call TRBD2 (6 bases). This CDR3 has 14 amino acids. With 3 bases removed from V and 3 bases from J, the gap between germline ends came to 9 bases. Germline V lookup: CDR1 SGDLS, CDR2 YYNGEE. CDR3 residues: CASSAGLYTGELFF. The CDR3 bases are TGTGCCAGCAGCGCGGGACTGTACACCGGGGAGCTGTTTTTT.

Here the CDR3 reads CASSKDLVQETQYF. CDR3 in DNA: TGTGCCAGCAGTAAGGACCTCGTCCAAGAGACCCAGTACTTC. This sequence joins TRBV6-6 and TRBJ2-5; D remains unclear. Germline V CDR1 and CDR2: MNHNY, SVGAGI (reference sequence). V lost 5 bases and J 1 base, leaving 11 bases between the germline ends. The CDR3 covers 14 residues.

This clone was counted only a few times. The rearrangement joins TRBV19 to TRBJ2-1, with D unclear. Germline loops: CDR1 LNHDA, CDR2 SQIVND (reference sequence). V was trimmed by 6 bases and J by 8 bases, leaving 8 bases between them. CDR3 size: 11 residues. The chain's CDR3 is CASRGGDEQFF. The CDR3 nucleotides are TGTGCCAGTAGGGGTGGGGATGAGCAGTTCTTC.

The chain recombines TRBV10-3 with TRBJ2-1; 8 bases fit TRBD2. Germline V gene lookup returns CDR1 ENHRY and CDR2 SYGVKD. Trimming cost V 3 bases and J 4 bases; bases outside gene matches: 11. The CDR3 runs to 17 residues. The CDR3 loop is CAISEVVLADTYNEQFF. The CDR3 nucleotides are TGTGCCATCAGTGAAGTAGTACTAGCGGACACATACAATGAGCAGTTCTTC.

On this clone itself: The same CDR3 arises from other DNA sequences in this sample as well. This chain links TRBV2 with TRBJ2-7; no definite D call. This CDR3 is 12 amino acids long. CDR1 is SNHLY and CDR2 is FYNNEI in the germline V gene. V shed 3 bases and J shed 3 bases, with 6 bases lying between them. The chain's CDR3 is CASSEKGYEQYF. The CDR3 DNA follows: TGTGCCAGCAGTGAGAAAGGCTACGAGCAGTACTTC.

The rearrangement links TRBV27 to TRBJ2-7; 8 positions agree with TRBD1. Germline V gene sequence: CDR1 MNHEY, CDR2 SMNVEV (reference sequence). V shed 8 bases, J shed 0 bases, and the junction held 9 bases outside the gene matches. The length of the CDR3 is 15 residues. DNA for the CDR3: TGTGCCAGCTCAAAAGGACAGGGAATCTCCTACGAGCAGTACTTC. Protein: CASSKGQGISYEQYF.

This clone was detected only a few times. The chain links TRBV19 to TRBJ1-5; no firm D call. Looked up from germline, CDR1 is LNHDA and CDR2 is SQIVND (reference sequence). The CDR3 consists of 14 residues. With 4 bases removed from V and 3 bases from J, the gap between germline ends came to 10 bases. The CDR3 loop is CASSNAGNNQPQHF. CDR3 coding DNA: TGTGCCAGTAGTAATGCGGGGAACAATCAGCCCCAGCATTTT.

V and J are TRBV5-5 and TRBJ2-3; D is perhaps TRBD2 (5 bases). Germline CDR1 and CDR2: SGHKS and YYEKEE (reference sequence). This CDR3 region has 14 residues. Trimming pared 2 bases from V and 0 bases from J, leaving 7 bases between. The CDR3 DNA follows: TGTGCCAGCAGCTTTCGGGGTAGCACAGATACGCAGTATTTT. This encodes CASSFRGSTDTQYF.

This rearrangement joins TRBV11-2 to TRBJ2-2, with 13 bases lining up with TRBD2. The CDR3 consists of 17 residues. V shed 6 bases, J shed 0 bases, and the junction held 4 bases outside the gene matches. Germline CDR1 is SGHAT and CDR2 is FQNNGV. CDR3: CASRPGLAGPNTGELFF. In DNA, the CDR3 is TGTGCCAGCAGACCGGGACTAGCGGGGCCGAACACCGGGGAGCTGTTTTTT.

This clone was counted a few times. The chain links TRBV15 to TRBJ2-3, with a possible D match to TRBD2 (5 bases). The CDR3 loop spans 16 amino acids. Germline V gene lookup returns CDR1 LNHNV and CDR2 YYDKDF (reference sequence). Trimming removed 4 bases from V and 5 bases from J, with 19 bases in between. The CDR3 nucleotides read TGTGCCACCAGCACCCTCTCCCTGAGGGCAGAAGATACGCAGTATTTT. Its protein is CATSTLSLRAEDTQYF.

V usage is TRBV2 and J usage is TRBJ1-1; 7 bases fit TRBD1. This CDR3 spans 14 amino acids. With 6 bases clipped from V and 5 bases from J, the junction kept 9 bases outside the gene matches. Germline V lookup: CDR1 SNHLY, CDR2 FYNNEI. The DNA of the CDR3 is TGTGCCAGCAGGAAAGACGGACAGGTTACTGAAGCTTTCTTT. It yields the protein CASRKDGQVTEAFF.

The table lists this clone with a few counts. V and J are TRBV7-9 and TRBJ2-1; weak D call: TRBD2 (5 bases). This CDR3 is 13 amino acids long. Trimming cost V 6 bases and J 7 bases, with 13 bases left between them. The germline V gene encodes CDR1 SEHNR and CDR2 FQNEAQ (reference sequence). CDR3 in amino acids: CASRPHGMNEQFF. The DNA of the CDR3 is TGTGCCAGCAGACCTCACGGGATGAATGAGCAGTTCTTC.

This clone was detected only a few times. The chain joins TRBV9 to TRBJ2-5, with TRBD2 matching over 15 bases. The germline CDR1 and CDR2 sequences are SGDLS and YYNGEE. The CDR3 covers 19 residues. Germline trimming cut 4 bases from V and 5 bases from J; bases unmatched to any gene: 15. As DNA, the CDR3 is TGTGCCAGCAGCACGGGGACTAGCGGGAGGTTTGGTTTTATTGAGACCCAGTACTTC. It encodes CASSTGTSGRFGFIETQYF.

This clone has more than one count but fewer than ten. The chain couples TRBV25-1 to TRBJ1-2; D remains ambiguous. With 4 bases removed from V and 0 bases from J, the gap between germline ends came to 3 bases. CDR1 is MGHDK and CDR2 is SYGVNS in the germline V gene. The CDR3 loop spans 12 amino acids. In DNA form, the CDR3 reads TGTGCCAGCAGTGCCTCTAACTATGGCTACACCTTC. It codes for CASSASNYGYTF.